The sequence of this T cell receptor (beta chain) was determined in a study of T cell responses to AZD1222 COVID-19 vaccine. The V gene end was trimmed by 8 bases and the J gene end by 11 bases; junction bases not matched to a gene: 5. Germline V gives CDR1 LNHDA, CDR2 SQIVND (reference sequence). This CDR3 is built from 10 residues. Concerning this clone itself: Its antigen is not known.

Study outcomes and limitations: White British donors predominated, females outnumbered males, and clonal diversity was possibly underestimated.

This table comes from immunoSEQ multiplex PCR, and its TCRdb copy is limited to in-frame clones, with some not included. This table has around 160,000 clones, around nine tenths appearing once. The source was peripheral blood, collected on day 0 of MenACWY control vaccination. The J gene is TRBJ1-2, the V gene TRBV19; 7 nucleotides align to TRBD1. This clonotype was obtained from an adult in good health. CDR3 sequence: CASGTGQYTF. CDR3 nucleotide sequence: TGTGCCAGTGGGACGGGACAGTACACCTTC.